This T cell receptor beta chain was identified during a study of shared clonotypes between healthy human individuals. CD8 memory merged CD45RO+ with CCR7-negative CD45RA+ TemRA cells. Per germline, CDR1 ENHRY and CDR2 SYGVKD. Trimming at V came to 3 bases and at J to 6 bases, leaving 7 bases not matched to a gene. CDR3 length: 15 amino acids. Deep was the level used in running the assay. Produced via immunoSEQ multiplex PCR; TCRdb's table is partial and in-frame only. The table lists about 330,000 clones, roughly 87% of them singletons. Sequencing was performed on memory CD8+ T cells sorted from blood. Indicated subset: CD45RO+ cells pooled with CCR7-negative TemRA cells. The V call is TRBV10-3, the J call TRBJ2-1; 8 bases fit TRBD2. The TCR originated in a man aged 18 to 29 in good health. The CDR3, as DNA: TGTGCCATCAGTGACGATACTAGCGGAGGCAATGAGCAGTTCTTC. Its translation: CAISDDTSGGNEQFF.